The rows below give T cell receptor beta chains drawn from one sample of a study of blood T cell repertoires in COVID-19. Sequencing used immunoSEQ multiplex PCR; TCRdb keeps in-frame clones, though not all of them. In the table there are about 220,000 clones, 82% of which are singletons. The source material was peripheral blood. These receptors were obtained from a woman at least 80 years old with COVID-19, enrolled during active disease. The CDR3 runs from the conserved cysteine through the conserved F or W. D genes are given only for firm matches. Expanded clones get a size class; other rows say once, few or many, or leave the size out.

-,TRBJ2-1,TRBV7-8,-,16,CASSSGGTGHYNEQFF,TGTGCCAGCAGCTCCGGGGGGACAGGTCACTACAATGAGCAGTTCTTC
-,TRBJ2-1,TRBV15,-,16,CATSRGGGAKNNEQFF,TGTGCCACCAGCAGAGGAGGGGGGGCTAAGAACAATGAGCAGTTCTTC
TRBD2,TRBJ2-1,TRBV7-2,-,18,CASSPPRGRADKGNEQFF,TGTGCCAGCAGCCCCCCCCGGGGGAGGGCCGACAAGGGGAATGAGCAGTTCTTC
-,TRBJ1-2,TRBV20-1,-,11,CSAVAGGGYTF,TGCAGTGCGGTGGCCGGGGGGGGCTACACCTTC
TRBD2,TRBJ2-5,TRBV7-9,-,16,CASSFLAGGPTETQYF,TGTGCCAGCAGCTTTCTAGCGGGAGGGCCTACAGAGACCCAGTACTTC
-,TRBJ1-1,TRBV7-8,once,14,CASSFSTGSTEAFF,TGTGCCAGCAGCTTTAGCACGGGTTCCACTGAAGCTTTCTTT
TRBD1,TRBJ1-1,TRBV18,-,15,CASSLGQGLNTEAFF,TGTGCCAGCTCACTCGGACAGGGCCTGAACACTGAAGCTTTCTTT
-,TRBJ1-2,TRBV30,once,13,CAWERNTHYGYTF,TGTGCCTGGGAGCGGAACACCCACTATGGCTACACCTTC
TRBD2,TRBJ2-1,TRBV14,-,16,CASSQPGLAGTNEQFF,TGTGCCAGCAGCCAGCCGGGACTAGCGGGAACAAATGAGCAGTTCTTC
-,TRBJ2-3,TRBV4-2,-,12,CASSQPYDTQYF,TGTGCCAGCAGCCAACCTTATGATACGCAGTATTTT
TRBD2,TRBJ2-5,TRBV3-1/TRBV3-2,-,16,CASSPGRTSGGGTQYF,TGTGCCAGCAGCCCAGGCAGGACTAGCGGGGGGGGAACCCAGTACTTC
TRBD2,TRBJ2-2,TRBV28,-,17,CASSSLGLADYTGELFF,TGTGCCAGCAGTTCGCTTGGACTAGCGGATTACACCGGGGAGCTGTTTTTT
-,TRBJ2-1,TRBV5-1,-,13,CASSLSGMDEQFF,TGCGCCAGCAGCTTGTCCGGGATGGATGAGCAGTTCTTC
-,TRBJ2-2,TRBV7-8,-,16,CASTVPGFVDTGELFF,TGTGCCAGCACTGTTCCGGGGTTTGTTGACACCGGGGAGCTGTTTTTT
-,TRBJ1-3,TRBV28,few,15,CASRQTVLSGNTIYF,TGTGCCAGCCGGCAGACAGTTCTCTCTGGAAACACCATATATTTT
-,TRBJ1-5,TRBV6-6,-,13,CAGGSASNQPQHF,TGTGCCGGCGGAAGCGCGTCCAATCAGCCCCAGCATTTT
-,TRBJ2-7,TRBV7-2,-,12,CASKKRGSEQYF,TGTGCCAGCAAGAAAAGGGGTTCCGAGCAGTACTTC
-,TRBJ2-5,TRBV18,once,17,CASSPPAPGGYQETQYF,TGTGCCAGCTCACCACCTGCCCCAGGGGGGTACCAAGAGACCCAGTACTTC
-,TRBJ1-1,TRBV28,-,13,CASSLPLNTEAFF,TGTGCCAGCAGTTTACCCTTGAACACTGAAGCTTTCTTT
-,TRBJ1-2,TRBV30,-,13,CAWKLRGNYGYTF,TGTGCCTGGAAATTACGAGGGAACTATGGCTACACCTTC
TRBD1,TRBJ1-3,TRBV14,-,17,CASSHQWDRESGNTIYF,TGTGCCAGCAGCCACCAATGGGACAGGGAATCTGGAAACACCATATATTTT
TRBD2,TRBJ2-2,TRBV5-1,-,20,CASSLEVGTSGKGSTGELFF,TGCGCCAGCAGCTTGGAGGTCGGGACTAGCGGGAAAGGGAGCACCGGGGAGCTGTTTTTT
TRBD2,TRBJ2-7,TRBV10-3,-,15,CAISELSGGTYEQYF,TGTGCCATCAGTGAACTTAGCGGGGGCACCTACGAGCAGTACTTC
TRBD1,TRBJ1-1,TRBV29-1,-,14,CSVEGDRLGTEAFF,TGCAGCGTTGAAGGGGACAGGTTAGGCACTGAAGCTTTCTTT
-,TRBJ1-2,TRBV7-2,-,15,CASRLSGGALYGYTF,TGTGCCAGCAGGCTTAGCGGAGGGGCTCTTTATGGCTACACCTTC
TRBD1,TRBJ2-1,TRBV11-3,-,16,CASSQGPGQGKDEQFF,TGTGCCAGCAGCCAAGGACCGGGACAGGGGAAGGATGAGCAGTTCTTC
-,TRBJ1-5,TRBV27,-,14,CASSLQGLGQPQHF,TGTGCCAGCAGTTTACAGGGTCTAGGTCAGCCCCAGCATTTT
TRBD1,TRBJ1-3,TRBV10-3,-,14,CAINGQGDGNTIYF,TGTGCCATCAATGGGCAGGGGGATGGAAACACCATATATTTT
-,TRBJ2-5,TRBV7-6,-,15,CASSLAPGQQETQYF,TGTGCCAGCAGCTTAGCCCCTGGACAGCAAGAGACCCAGTACTTC
TRBD2,TRBJ2-7,TRBV3-1/TRBV3-2,-,14,CASSEREGRGEQYF,TGTGCCAGCAGCGAGCGGGAGGGCCGAGGCGAGCAGTACTTC
TRBD2,TRBJ2-5,TRBV7-2,-,13,CARIAGEYETQYF,TGTGCCAGGATAGCGGGAGAGTATGAGACCCAGTACTTC
-,TRBJ1-6,TRBV5-1,-,16,CASSSLGQWGGTPLHF,TGCGCCAGCAGCTCTTTGGGACAATGGGGGGGGACACCCCTCCACTTT
-,TRBJ2-1,TRBV19,-,13,CASFDRGGNEQFF,TGTGCCAGTTTTGACAGGGGAGGGAATGAGCAGTTCTTC
TRBD2,TRBJ2-3,TRBV3-1/TRBV3-2,-,16,CASSTRTSGFTDTQYF,TGTGCCAGCAGCACCCGGACTAGCGGATTCACAGATACGCAGTATTTT
-,TRBJ1-5,TRBV19,-,15,CASSIIRTFDQPQHF,TGTGCCAGTAGTATAATCAGGACATTCGATCAGCCCCAGCATTTT
TRBD1,TRBJ1-4,TRBV7-6,-,17,CASSPQTQGAVGEKLFF,TGTGCCAGCAGCCCTCAAACACAGGGGGCGGTAGGAGAAAAACTGTTTTTT
TRBD1,TRBJ1-1,TRBV11-2,-,15,CASSFQGQGVTEAFF,TGTGCCAGCAGCTTTCAGGGACAGGGTGTGACGGAAGCTTTCTTT
TRBD2,TRBJ2-1,TRBV7-9,-,14,CASSYAGGDPEQFF,TGTGCCAGCAGCTACGCCGGGGGGGATCCTGAGCAGTTCTTC
-,TRBJ1-2,TRBV6-6,-,13,CASSPHALYGYTF,TGTGCCAGCAGCCCACACGCCCTCTATGGCTACACCTTC
-,TRBJ2-6,TRBV11-1,-,16,CASSYLSSSGANVLTF,TGTGCCAGCAGCTACCTCTCGAGCTCTGGGGCCAACGTCCTGACTTTC
-,TRBJ2-1,TRBV9,-,13,CASSRESWNEQFF,TGTGCCAGCAGCCGGGAGAGCTGGAATGAGCAGTTCTTC
TRBD1,TRBJ1-5,TRBV2,-,15,CASSADRVGDQPQHF,TGTGCCAGCAGTGCCGACAGGGTGGGGGATCAGCCCCAGCATTTT
-,TRBJ1-2,TRBV28,-,12,CASSVASYGYTF,TGTGCCAGCAGCGTAGCAAGCTATGGCTACACCTTC
-,TRBJ2-1,TRBV18,few,16,CASSPQRLFTYNEQFF,TGTGCCAGCTCACCACAGCGGCTATTTACCTACAATGAGCAGTTCTTC
TRBD1,TRBJ1-2,TRBV11-2,-,15,CASSLEGQGYYGYTF,TGTGCCAGCAGCTTAGAGGGACAGGGGTACTATGGCTACACCTTC
TRBD2,TRBJ2-2,TRBV4-2,-,17,CASSQAVGGRGAGELFF,TGTGCCAGCAGCCAAGCGGTCGGCGGGAGAGGCGCCGGGGAGCTGTTTTTT
TRBD1,TRBJ2-7,TRBV2,-,14,CASSIGQGAKEQYF,TGTGCCAGCTCTATAGGACAGGGGGCGAAGGAGCAGTACTTC
TRBD1,TRBJ1-5,TRBV5-1,-,14,CASSPGQGNQPQHF,TGCGCCAGCAGCCCGGGACAGGGTAATCAGCCCCAGCATTTT
TRBD2,TRBJ2-3,TRBV7-9,-,15,CASSSSSGTWDTQYF,TGTGCCAGCAGCTCCTCTAGCGGAACGTGGGATACGCAGTATTTT
-,TRBJ2-7,TRBV5-4,-,13,CASSLVSSYEQYF,TGTGCCAGCAGCTTGGTCAGCTCCTACGAGCAGTACTTC
TRBD1,TRBJ2-4,TRBV7-3,-,13,CASSQQGGGIQYF,TGTGCCAGCAGCCAACAGGGGGGCGGCATTCAGTACTTC
TRBD1,TRBJ2-1,TRBV24-1,few,13,CATRDRGRNEQFF,TGTGCCACCAGGGACAGGGGAAGGAATGAGCAGTTCTTC
TRBD1,TRBJ2-1,TRBV7-2,-,15,CASSLLGQGVNEQFF,TGTGCCAGCAGTCTTTTGGGACAGGGAGTCAATGAGCAGTTCTTC
-,TRBJ1-5,TRBV6-5,-,15,CASSPKEVVGQPQHF,TGTGCCAGCAGTCCCAAGGAGGTTGTAGGTCAGCCCCAGCATTTT
TRBD2,TRBJ2-3,TRBV5-1,-,17,CASSSGRSGSFGDTQYF,TGCGCCAGCAGCTCCGGGAGGAGCGGGAGTTTTGGAGATACGCAGTATTTT
TRBD1,TRBJ1-5,TRBV4-1,-,14,CASSPGQGARPQHF,TGCGCCAGCAGCCCCGGACAGGGTGCTAGGCCCCAGCATTTT
-,TRBJ2-3,TRBV7-2,-,14,CASSRSRALTREYF,TGTGCCAGCAGCAGATCGCGGGCGCTTACCCGGGAGTATTTT
TRBD2,TRBJ2-7,TRBV6-2/TRBV6-3,-,15,CASTPSGGISYEQYF,TGTGCCAGCACCCCATCGGGGGGGATCTCCTACGAGCAGTACTTC
TRBD1,TRBJ1-2,TRBV7-9,-,18,CASSLRRDRVSSNYGYTF,TGTGCCAGCAGCCTTCGACGGGACAGGGTTTCCTCTAACTATGGCTACACCTTC
TRBD1,TRBJ1-3,TRBV5-4,-,13,CAVRQGWENTIYF,TGTGCCGTCCGACAGGGGTGGGAAAACACCATATATTTT